This T cell receptor beta chain originates from a study of T cell responses to AZD1222 COVID-19 vaccine (TCRdb year 2021). About the full investigation: Because spike-specific TCR depth and breadth did not differ between the two schedules, AZD1222 recipients who got a second dose at roughly 4 weeks were pooled with those who got a second dose at roughly 12 weeks. A total of 230 to 250 trial participants underwent TCR sequencing, of whom nearly 210 had received two doses of AZD1222 and some 26 had received two doses of the MenACWY control vaccine. Trial participants were enrolled by age into 18-55, 56-69 and 70-plus year subgroups, with 148, 28 and 57 TCR-sequenced participants respectively.

The CDR3 goes from the cysteine to the phenylalanine over 15 residues. Only the CDR3 DNA stays, 45 bases, in frame from base 1. The germline ends are 15 bases apart after V is trimmed by 3 bases and J by 7 bases. CDR1 and CDR2, looked up from the germline V gene, are KGHSH and LQKENI. As to this clone: It has no known antigen specificity. The record has no base qualities; no much larger clone is one base away.

Broad study findings and their caveats: Nearly half of unique spike-specific TCRs reportedly recognized epitopes outside regions mutated in the B.1.351 and B.1.1.7 variants. Because no day 14 peak-response samples were available, the repertoires could be characterized only after the peak T cell response. The 56-69-year group was small, and its depth increase did not reach significance, likely because of low power. A significant rise in spike-specific TCR breadth and depth was observed after two AZD1222 doses relative to day 0 and relative to MenACWY recipients. CD4 TCRs associated with the vaccine covered the entire spike protein, and the dominant responses were in regions 160-218 and 743-854. Participants were mostly white British, with more females than males. The authors suggested clonal diversity may have been underestimated. Conclusions about previously exposed vaccinees are limited, since just six AZD1222 recipients were seropositive for SARS-CoV-2 at baseline.

The CDR3 regions of human TCRbeta chains were analyzed by immunosequencing. The paper's data handling went like this. TCRs in the repertoires were matched against a reference library of SARS-CoV-2-specific TCRs that had been generated with the MIRA antigen-specificity platform. Breadth was defined as the fraction of unique TCRs that were SARS-CoV-2-associated. Depth was defined as the fraction of total T cells that were SARS-CoV-2-associated. Using the MIRA data, each spike-specific TCR was mapped to the spike region that the TCR reacts to and placed in a CD4 or CD8 class. Log10-transformed breadth and depth values were compared by one-way ANOVA with Sidak's multiple comparisons tests. Held by TCRdb, this immuneACCESS table contains in-frame sequences only and omits some clones. Under half of the omission traces to an unresolved V gene where checked; the cause of the rest is unknown. That table is the source of V, J and clone size, and D and trimming were worked out from the DNA. The sample yields approximately 120,000 clones; 90% were counted once. More than 6% of the sample rests with the top ten.

The time point label, as the study defines it: baseline before first vaccination. Vaccinee samples were obtained from the UK trials COV001 and COV002, which included a single-blind randomized controlled phase 2/3 trial of AZD1222 (ChAdOx1 nCoV-19) in healthy adults. For TCRbeta chain sequencing, PBMC samples were collected from trial participants at day 0 and at day 28 after the second dose. Sequenced here: peripheral blood, sampled on day 0 of AZD1222 vaccination. The source is an adult in good health. The rearrangement combines TRBV18 with TRBJ1-4, with TRBD1 perhaps the D gene, on 5 matching bases. Here is the DNA: TGTGCCAGCTCACCCTTGGGACCCCCCGGTGAAAAACTGTTTTTT. Its translation reads: CASSPLGPPGEKLFF.